The 22 T cell receptor beta chains below all came from one sample that was sequenced in a study of T cell clonality in common variable immunodeficiency. The protocol was immunoSEQ multiplex PCR, while the TCRdb copy is restricted to in-frame clones and leaves out a portion. This sample has roughly 43,000 clones, each found more than once. Sequencing was performed on peripheral blood mononuclear cells. These receptors all come from a person aged 18 to 70 in good health.

This clone came up many times. The sequence runs out 3 residues before the end of the CDR3; the remainder is reconstructed from the germline J gene. J is TRBJ1-4 and V is TRBV5-1; a possible D gene is TRBD1 (5 bases). Deletions cut 2 bases from V and 7 bases from J, with 12 bases between. Looked up from germline, CDR1 is SGHRS and CDR2 is YFSETQ. The length of the CDR3 is 14 residues. This chain's CDR3 is CASSLTGGSEKLFF. The sequenced CDR3 bases are TGCGCCAGCAGCTTAACGGGGGGTAGTGAAAAA.

The sample holds many counts of this clone. The read finishes 3 residues shy of the CDR3 end, and the germline J gene is used to complete it. V gene TRBV20-1 combines with J gene TRBJ1-5, with D maybe TRBD1 (5 bases). The ends were cut back, 3 bases at V and 3 bases at J, with 15 bases in the middle. Per germline, CDR1 DFQATT and CDR2 SNEGSKA (reference sequence). This CDR3 has 15 amino acids. This CDR3 is CSASEDTGANQPQHF. The part of the CDR3 DNA that was read is TGCAGTGCTAGCGAAGATACAGGTGCCAATCAGCCC.

Many counts were recorded for this clone. The sequence runs out 3 residues before the end of the CDR3; the remainder is reconstructed from the germline J gene. V and J are TRBV5-1 and TRBJ2-5; 7 nucleotides agree with TRBD2. Germline V lookup: CDR1 SGHRS, CDR2 YFSETQ. Germline trimming cut 0 bases from V and 3 bases from J; bases unmatched to any gene: 2. This CDR3 spans 14 amino acids. The DNA read from the CDR3 is TGCGCCAGCAGCTTGGGAGCGGGGAAAGAGACC. Protein: CASSLGAGKET. Given in full, the CDR3 is CASSLGAGKETQYF. The full variable domain, with the rest looked up from reference TRBV5-1 and TRBJ2-5, is KAGVTQTPRYLIKTRGQQVTLSCSPISGHRSVSWYQQTPGQGLQFLFEYFSETQRNKGNFPGRFSGRQFSNSRSEMNVSTLELGDSALYLCASSLGAGKETQYFGPGTRLLVL.

This clone was seen repeatedly, ten times or more. The read finishes 3 residues shy of the CDR3 end, and the germline J gene is used to complete it. The chain couples TRBV28 to TRBJ2-7; possibly TRBD1 for D (6 bases). Germline CDR1 and CDR2: MDHEN and SYDVKM. The CDR3 is 13 residues long. V was pared by 5 bases and J by 5 bases, with 13 bases between. Partial CDR3 DNA: TGTGCCAGCAGTGGTACAGGGAACGACGAG. Its protein is CASSGTGNDE. The full-length CDR3 reads as CASSGTGNDEQYF.

This clone was recorded at least ten times. The read stops 3 residues short of the end of the CDR3; the missing end is completed from the germline J gene. The chain combines TRBV2 with TRBJ1-1, with unresolved D. The ends were cut back, 4 bases at V and 1 base at J, with 10 bases in the middle. The germline V gene encodes CDR1 SNHLY and CDR2 FYNNEI. The CDR3 has 14 amino acids. CDR3 bases read: TGTGCCAGCAGTGTGTGGGCAGGGAACACTGAA. Translation: CASSVWAGNTE. The CDR3 reads in full as CASSVWAGNTEAFF.

Many counts were recorded for this clone. The read ends 3 residues before the CDR3 terminus; that terminus is restored from the germline J gene. The chain carries TRBV20-1 and TRBJ2-7, with a possible D match to TRBD1 (6 bases). The length of the CDR3 is 13 residues. Looked up from germline, CDR1 is DFQATT and CDR2 is SNEGSKA (reference sequence). The V gene lost 0 bases and the J gene lost 3 bases, with 9 bases spanning the gap. CDR3 in amino acids: CSARDGQFYEQYF. CDR3 DNA, as far as it was read: TGCAGTGCTAGAGATGGACAGTTCTACGAG.

In its sample, this clone was seen many times. From the germline J gene comes the end of the CDR3, since the read stops 3 residues before it. The rearrangement links TRBV7-6 to TRBJ2-5; a weak D match, TRBD2 (6 bases). There are 15 residues in the CDR3. CDR1 is SGHVS and CDR2 is FNYEAQ in the germline V gene. V was trimmed by 2 bases and J by 5 bases, leaving 15 bases between them. CDR3 DNA (partial): TGTGCCAGCAGCTTATTCTTAGCGGAAGTGGAGACC. The encoded protein is CASSLFLAEVET. The CDR3 as a whole reads CASSLFLAEVETQYF. Using reference TRBV7-6 and TRBJ2-5 for the parts outside the CDR3, the full variable domain is GAGVSQSPRYKVTKRGQDVALRCDPISGHVSLYWYRQALGQGPEFLTYFNYEAQQDKSGLPNDRFSAERPEGSISTLTIQRTEQRDSAMYRCASSLFLAEVETQYFGPGTRLLVL.

This clone showed up many times. Coverage ceases 3 residues before the CDR3 finishes, and the germline J gene fills in the end. The same CDR3 also results from other DNA sequences found in this sample. The gene calls are TRBV19 and TRBJ2-2; 12 nucleotides line up with TRBD1. The V gene end was trimmed by 7 bases and the J gene end by 7 bases; junction bases not matched to a gene: 13. The length of the CDR3 is 17 residues. Germline-derived CDR1 and CDR2 are LNHDA and SQIVND (reference sequence). CDR3 DNA (partial): TGTGCCAGTAATTCAGTCCCGGGACAGGGGGCCAGCGGGGAG. This translates into CASNSVPGQGASGE. The CDR3 in full is CASNSVPGQGASGELFF.

In regard to this clone: A read error likely explains this, since a far larger clone differs by one base. The read is 3 residues too short to cover the CDR3 end, so that end is filled in from the germline J gene. The rearrangement uses TRBV19 and TRBJ2-1; weak D call: TRBD2 (7 bases). With 6 bases removed from V and 8 bases from J, the gap between germline ends came to 20 bases. Per the germline V gene, CDR1 is LNHDA and CDR2 is SQIVND (reference sequence). The CDR3 sequence is 15 residues long. The CDR3 sequence is CASSPLVGGPYEQFF. CDR3 bases read: TGTGCCAGTAGCCCGCTAGTGGGGGGGCCTTATGAG.

This clone appeared many times. The CDR3 extends 3 residues past the end of the read, so its final part is completed from the germline J gene. The genes are TRBV19 and TRBJ2-7; TRBD1 agrees at 8 bases. This CDR3 has 17 residues. In germline, CDR1 is LNHDA, CDR2 SQIVND (reference sequence). V dropped 7 bases and J dropped 5; count of bases not matched to a gene: 19. The covered CDR3 bases are TGTGCCAGTATGTCCGGGGCAGGGGGCGGAAAAAGTCACGAG. Protein: CASMSGAGGGKSHE. From start to end, the CDR3 is CASMSGAGGGKSHEQYF.

This clone came up many times. The CDR3 goes on 3 residues after the read ends, and that part is filled in from the germline J gene. The J gene is TRBJ2-7, the V gene TRBV6-2 or TRBV6-3, with D possibly matching TRBD2 (5 bases). V was clipped by 0 bases and J by 3 bases, with 12 bases between them. This CDR3 comprises 15 residues. Germline V gene data show CDR1 as MNHEY and CDR2 as SVGEGT. The CDR3 loop reads CASSYSSSRGYEQYF. Incomplete CDR3 DNA: TGTGCCAGCAGTTACTCGAGTTCCCGGGGCTACGAG.

This clone showed up many times. Read coverage stops 3 residues before the CDR3 terminus; the germline J gene supplies the remainder. This chain connects TRBV12-3 or TRBV12-4 to TRBJ1-1; D is uncertain. This CDR3 has 14 residues. V lost 6 bases and J lost 0, with 11 bases in between. CDR3 amino acids: CASSLDLLNTEAFF. CDR3 DNA, as far as it was read: TGTGCCAGCAGCCTGGACTTACTGAACACTGAA.

This clone was detected many times. The read gets to within 3 residues of the CDR3 end, and the germline J gene fills in the rest. The chain uses TRBV20-1 and TRBJ2-5, with D maybe TRBD2 (5 bases). Germline loops: CDR1 DFQATT, CDR2 SNEGSKA (reference sequence). The CDR3 is 17 residues long. Trimming left V 1 base short and J 6 bases short, with 24 bases between. The part of the CDR3 DNA that was read is TGCAGTGCTAGAGTCCTACGAGCGGTCCCGGGGAGAAAGACC. This encodes CSARVLRAVPGRKT. The CDR3 in its entirety is CSARVLRAVPGRKTQYF.

This clone has at least ten counts. Read sequence stops 3 residues before the CDR3 end, and the germline J gene provides the missing end. The chain recombines TRBV5-6 with TRBJ1-1; no clear D. V was clipped by 2 bases and J by 6 bases, with 11 bases between them. In germline, CDR1 is SGHDT, CDR2 YYEEEE. This CDR3 contains 13 residues. CDR3 protein: CASSFGGFSEAFF. Incomplete CDR3 DNA: TGTGCCAGCAGCTTCGGAGGGTTTTCTGAA.

This clone showed up many times. Incomplete CDR3 DNA: TGTGCCAGCAGACAACCGGGACAGTCTAATGAAAAA. It yields the protein CASRQPGQSNEK. The whole CDR3 sequence is CASRQPGQSNEKLFF. The V and J genes are TRBV28 and TRBJ1-4; 7 bases fit TRBD1. The DNA ends 3 residues before the CDR3 does, and the rest of the CDR3 is filled in from the germline J gene. The CDR3 is 15 residues long. CDR1 is MDHEN and CDR2 is SYDVKM in the germline V gene. Trimming took 6 bases from V and 3 from J; bases not matched to a gene: 7.

This clone was detected ten times or more. The read terminates 3 residues before the CDR3 end, so the remaining end is supplied by the germline J gene. The rearrangement uses TRBV5-1 and TRBJ2-7; 10 bases align to TRBD1. The germline CDR1 and CDR2 sequences are SGHRS and YFSETQ. CDR3 length equals 17 residues. Trimming at V came to 4 bases and at J to 3 bases, leaving 13 bases not matched to a gene. The sequenced part of the CDR3 DNA is TGCGCCAGCAGCCCACCCACCCCGGGACAGGGGTACTACGAG. Its translation: CASSPPTPGQGYYE. The full CDR3 reads CASSPPTPGQGYYEQYF.

This clone has at least ten counts. From the germline J gene comes the end of the CDR3, since the read stops 3 residues before it. This chain links TRBV7-4 with TRBJ2-1, with 12 bases matching TRBD2. J gave up 5 bases and V 4 bases, and 6 bases lay outside the gene matches. Germline CDR1 is SGHVT and CDR2 is SQSDAQ. The CDR3 is made up of 16 amino acids. The CDR3 bases that were read are TGTGCCAGCAGCTCTCCCGGACTAGCGGGAAACAATGAG. This codes for CASSSPGLAGNNE. The CDR3, in full, reads CASSSPGLAGNNEQFF.

There are many counts of this clone. The read terminates 3 residues ahead of where the CDR3 ends, so the germline J gene completes it. The chain is built from TRBV12-3 or TRBV12-4 and TRBJ2-2; D ambiguous. V was trimmed by 2 bases and J by 5 bases, leaving 9 bases between them. The CDR3 sequence is 14 residues long. The CDR3 loop is CASSLQARTGELFF. The CDR3 DNA, read in part, is TGTGCCAGCAGTTTACAGGCGAGGACCGGGGAG.

This clone was seen ten or more times. Read sequence stops 3 residues before the CDR3 end, and the germline J gene provides the missing end. This chain links TRBV20-1 with TRBJ2-1; TRBD2 matches 7 bases. With V trimmed by 5 bases and J by 7 bases, 11 bases remained unmatched. Germline lookup yields CDR1 DFQATT and CDR2 SNEGSKA (reference sequence). The CDR3 consists of 14 residues. The CDR3 sequence: CSAGLAGVRNEQFF. CDR3 DNA, as far as it was read: TGCAGTGCTGGCCTGGCGGGGGTTCGAAATGAG.

This clone came up many times. The CDR3 end is not reached by the read, which stops 3 residues before it; the germline J gene fills it in. The rearrangement joins TRBV3-1 (or the pseudogene TRBV3-2) to TRBJ2-7; 11 nucleotides agree with TRBD2. From germline, CDR1 is LGHDT and CDR2 YNNKEL (reference sequence). The CDR3 is made up of 16 amino acids. V lost 3 bases to trimming and J lost 2 bases; unmatched junction nucleotides: 6. CDR3 residues: CASSQTSGDTTYEQYF. The covered CDR3 bases are TGTGCCAGCAGCCAGACTAGCGGGGATACAACCTACGAG.

At least ten counts were recorded for this clone. The read stops 3 residues short of the end of the CDR3; the missing end is completed from the germline J gene. This chain links TRBV20-1 with TRBJ2-7; 9 bases line up with TRBD1. From germline, CDR1 is DFQATT and CDR2 SNEGSKA (reference sequence). V shed 0 bases, J shed 3 bases, and the junction held 6 bases outside the gene matches. This CDR3 spans 15 amino acids. The DNA read from the CDR3 is TGCAGTGCTAGAGATCAGCGGGGACAGGGCTACGAG. This encodes CSARDQRGQGYE. The full-length CDR3 reads as CSARDQRGQGYEQYF.

This clone was found many times. CDR3 sequence reads: CASGFQANYGYTF. CDR3 bases read: TGTGCTAGTGGTTTTCAGGCTAACTATGGC. The genes are TRBV12-5 and TRBJ1-2; D unresolved. The CDR3 is cut off 3 residues early in the read; its end comes from the germline J gene. CDR3 length: 13 residues. Per germline, CDR1 LGHNT and CDR2 FRNRAP. Trimming cost V 3 bases and J 0 bases, with 5 bases left between them.